This T cell receptor (beta chain) came from a study of early T cells in non-severe SARS-CoV-2 infection. Background on the study: Sequencing of bulk RNA from unsorted whole blood was done, without chain pairing.

Findings of the study overall: In VDJdb matching, anti-spike CD8 responses were favored while private and CD4 specificities went missing.

Germline values: CDR1 SEHNR, CDR2 FQNEAQ (reference sequence). Trimming pared 3 bases from V and 6 bases from J, leaving 12 bases between. The CDR3 contains 14 residues. In the case of this clonotype: Its cognate antigen is unknown.

Attachment of unique molecular identifiers to individual cDNA molecules was performed. TCRdb independently ran MiXCR on the 5' RACE reads; one entry per CDR3 protein. The sample has some 60,000 distinct CDR3 sequences, around 12% seen once. Specimen: whole blood, collected at baseline. The J gene is TRBJ2-1, the V gene TRBV7-9; TRBD1 might be the D (7 bases). This receptor was obtained from an adult who was a healthcare worker with PCR-confirmed SARS-CoV-2 infection or an uninfected control (not recorded which). CDR3 residues: CASSFQGGGNEQFF. The CDR3 DNA reads TGTGCCAGCAGCTTCCAGGGGGGAGGCAATGAGCAGTTCTTC.